This passage covers 12 T cell receptor beta chains from one sample sequenced in a study of cytomegalovirus exposure and HLA in healthy donors. The PCR had 60 Vbeta and 13 Jbeta primers. TCRdb keeps only in-frame clones here, not all; method: immunoSEQ multiplex PCR. The table lists 150,000 or so clones, nearly 80% of them singletons. The source material was PBMCs. The source of these receptors is a man aged 40-50 years in good health and CMV-seropositive.

This clone was observed a handful of times. The chain couples TRBV25-1 to TRBJ2-2; 9 bases align to TRBD1. J lost 4 bases, V lost 3 bases, and 12 bases had no gene match. Germline V gene sequence: CDR1 MGHDK, CDR2 SYGVNS. CDR3 size: 18 residues. The CDR3 here is CASSEILDMDRGTGELFF. The DNA for the CDR3 is TGTGCCAGCAGTGAGATTCTTGATATGGACAGGGGCACCGGGGAGCTGTTTTTT.

This clone was counted a single time. The CDR3 DNA reads TGTGCCAGCAGCTTCGGGAGGGGGACGCCCTCGAACACCGGGGAGCTGTTTTTT. This encodes CASSFGRGTPSNTGELFF. The chain employs TRBV7-9 and TRBJ2-2; 8 nucleotides align to TRBD2. The CDR3 is 18 residues long. J lost 0 bases, V lost 3 bases, and 9 bases had no gene match. CDR1 is SEHNR and CDR2 is FQNEAQ in the germline V gene (reference sequence).

J is TRBJ2-3 and V is TRBV10-2, with 10 bases aligning to TRBD2. With V trimmed by 6 bases and J by 4 bases, 1 base remained unmatched. Looked up from germline, CDR1 is WSHSY and CDR2 is SAAADI. The CDR3 spans 13 residues. The CDR3 sequence is CASSLAGADTQYF. CDR3 bases: TGCGCCAGCAGCCTAGCGGGAGCAGATACGCAGTATTTT.

The chain carries TRBV19 and TRBJ2-1; 7 nucleotides align to TRBD2. This CDR3 comprises 15 residues. CDR1 LNHDA and CDR2 SQIVND come from the germline V gene (reference sequence). The V and J ends lost 5 bases and 8 bases, in that order; junction bases with no gene match: 12. In nucleotides, the CDR3 is TGTGCCAGTAGTTCTAGCGGAGGATTTAGCTATGAGCAGTTCTTC. Translated: CASSSSGGFSYEQFF.

The chain is built from TRBV7-9 and TRBJ2-7, with 10 nucleotides matching TRBD1. Germline loops: CDR1 SEHNR, CDR2 FQNEAQ (reference sequence). V gave up 4 bases and J gave up 2 bases; unmatched junction bases: 5. This CDR3 has 15 residues. In DNA form, the CDR3 reads TGTGCCAGCAGCTCTGACAGGGGGCGGACCTACGAGCAGTACTTC. Translation gives CASSSDRGRTYEQYF.

The V and J genes are TRBV11-2 and TRBJ2-1; D might be TRBD1 (6 bases). V dropped 5 bases and J dropped 10 bases, with 9 bases sitting between them. Germline CDR1 and CDR2: SGHAT and FQNNGV. The CDR3 extends over 11 amino acids. CDR3 sequence reads: CASSAQGEQFF. Here the CDR3 DNA reads TGTGCCAGCAGCGCTCAGGGGGAGCAGTTCTTC.

The chain employs TRBV12-5 and TRBJ2-7, with 7 bases that match TRBD2. CDR3 length: 12 amino acids. Germline V gene lookup returns CDR1 LGHNT and CDR2 FRNRAP. J lost 6 bases, V lost 2 bases, and 1 base had no gene match. The CDR3 DNA reads TGTGCTAGTGGTTTGACGGGAGGCGAGCAGTACTTC. Amino acid sequence: CASGLTGGEQYF.

The V and J genes are TRBV11-2 and TRBJ1-4; D is possibly TRBD1 (6 bases). Trimming shortened V by 5 bases and J by 5 bases, and 12 bases separated the two germline ends. CDR1 and CDR2 from the germline V gene are SGHAT and FQNNGV. This CDR3 comprises 14 residues. The CDR3 bases are TGTGCCAGCAGCCAGGACAGAAGGAATGAAAAACTGTTTTTT. Translated: CASSQDRRNEKLFF. Combining the CDR3 with reference TRBV11-2 and TRBJ1-4 gives the whole variable domain EAGVAQSPRYKIIEKRQSVAFWCNPISGHATLYWYQQILGQGPKLLIQFQNNGVVDDSQLPKDRFSAERLKGVDSTLKIQPAKLEDSAVYLCASSQDRRNEKLFFGSGTQLSVL.

The chain has TRBV15 and TRBJ2-2, with D perhaps TRBD2 (6 bases). The CDR3 loop spans 16 amino acids. Germline lookup yields CDR1 LNHNV and CDR2 YYDKDF (reference sequence). With 3 bases removed from V and 2 bases from J, the gap between germline ends came to 13 bases. CDR3 residues: CATSRGDSLNTGELFF. For the CDR3, the DNA is TGTGCCACCAGCAGGGGGGACTCGCTAAACACCGGGGAGCTGTTTTTT.

This chain uses TRBV29-1 with TRBJ1-2; tentative D call: TRBD1 (5 bases). The CDR3 is made up of 11 amino acids. Germline V lookup: CDR1 SQVTM, CDR2 ANQGSEA. V lost 4 bases and J lost 8, with 11 bases in between. The CDR3 protein is CSVAGKHGYTF. For the CDR3, the DNA is TGCAGCGTTGCAGGGAAGCACGGCTACACCTTC.

As concerns this clone: Different DNA sequences within this sample yield the same CDR3. The V gene is TRBV7-2, the J gene TRBJ2-5; D may be TRBD2 (7 bases). The germline V gene encodes CDR1 SGHTA and CDR2 FQGNSA. Trimming removed 0 bases from V and 4 bases from J, with 9 bases in between. This CDR3 is 14 amino acids long. CDR3 in amino acids: CASSLAGGGETQYF. The CDR3 bases are TGTGCCAGCAGCTTAGCGGGAGGGGGAGAGACCCAGTACTTC.

The CDR3 sequence is CASSPDRPYEQYF. DNA of the CDR3: TGTGCCAGCAGTCCTGACAGGCCCTACGAGCAGTACTTC. This sequence joins TRBV28 and TRBJ2-7; possible D gene TRBD1, 6 bases. This CDR3 comprises 13 residues. The V gene's germline CDR1 is MDHEN and CDR2 SYDVKM. The V gene lost 5 bases and the J gene lost 2 bases, with 10 bases spanning the gap.